Shown below are 15 T cell receptor beta chains from a single sample sequenced in a study of chemoradiotherapy in HPV16-positive cancers. The protocol was immunoSEQ multiplex PCR, while the TCRdb copy is restricted to in-frame clones and leaves out a portion. The data contain approximately 8,000 clones, about four fifths of them singletons. The sequencing here drew on blood, taken from a patient who underwent chemoradiotherapy. The receptors here all came from a human donor with HPV-associated anogenital cancer.

The rearrangement uses TRBV7-9 and TRBJ1-2; the match to TRBD1 covers 7 bases. Trimming removed 4 bases from V and 12 bases from J; junction bases left unmatched: 14. There are 14 residues in the CDR3. The germline V gene encodes CDR1 SEHNR and CDR2 FQNEAQ (reference sequence). The CDR3 nucleotides are TGTGCCAGCAGCTCAACCCCCGGGACAGAGGTGGACACCTTC. Amino acids: CASSSTPGTEVDTF.

The chain links TRBV27 to TRBJ2-7; no clear D. CDR3 length: 13 residues. Per the germline V gene, CDR1 is MNHEY and CDR2 is SMNVEV (reference sequence). V was clipped by 2 bases and J by 3 bases, with 8 bases between them. For the CDR3, the DNA is TGTGCCAGCAGTTTAGGGGTTTTCTACGAGCAGTACTTC. Its translation: CASSLGVFYEQYF.

This clone is a singleton in its sample. This chain joins TRBV16 and TRBJ1-5; perhaps TRBD1 as D (6 bases). This CDR3 contains 14 residues. Germline loops: CDR1 KGHSY, CDR2 FQNENV. V was trimmed by 4 bases and J by 6 bases, leaving 13 bases between them. The CDR3 loop reads CASSPTGRGQPQHF. The CDR3 region has the DNA TGTGCCAGCAGCCCTACAGGGAGAGGTCAGCCCCAGCATTTT. Supplemented by reference TRBV16 and TRBJ1-5, the full variable domain reads GEEVAQTPKHLVRGEGQKAKLYCAPIKGHSYVFWYQQVLKNEFKFLISFQNENVFDETGMPKERFSAKCLPNSPCSLEIQATKLEDSAVYFCASSPTGRGQPQHFGDGTRLSIL.

This clone was seen only a few times. V gene TRBV11-3 combines with J gene TRBJ2-3; the match to TRBD2 covers 11 bases. The length of the CDR3 is 19 residues. Looked up from germline, CDR1 is SGHNT and CDR2 is YENEEA. V lost 3 bases and J lost 4; bases outside the gene matches: 15. The CDR3 loop reads CASSLRDGGSGGAADTQYF. The DNA of the CDR3 is TGTGCCAGCAGCTTGCGAGATGGTGGTAGCGGGGGGGCCGCAGATACGCAGTATTTT.

The gene calls are TRBV6-1 and TRBJ2-7, with D tentatively TRBD1 (5 bases). From germline, CDR1 is MNHNS and CDR2 SASEGT. V was trimmed by 5 bases and J by 3 bases, leaving 14 bases between them. CDR3 size: 14 residues. This CDR3 reads CASSSRRDSYEQYF. The CDR3 nucleotides are TGTGCCAGCAGTAGTCGACGTGACAGCTACGAGCAGTACTTC.

The genes are TRBV25-1 and TRBJ2-7, with 7 bases fitting TRBD2. The CDR3 loop spans 14 amino acids. Germline values: CDR1 MGHDK, CDR2 SYGVNS. Trimming cost V 1 base and J 7 bases; bases outside gene matches: 7. The CDR3 reads CASSEFAGEGEQYF. CDR3 DNA sequence: TGTGCCAGCAGTGAATTTGCGGGGGAGGGGGAGCAGTACTTC.

This chain joins TRBV10-3 and TRBJ2-2; D might be TRBD2 (7 bases). Germline values: CDR1 ENHRY, CDR2 SYGVKD. This CDR3 has 18 residues. V lost 7 bases, J lost 0 bases, and 21 bases lay in between. CDR3 loop: CAINGGRGAGANTGELFF. The CDR3 DNA is TGTGCCATCAACGGAGGTCGGGGGGCTGGCGCGAACACCGGGGAGCTGTTTTTT.

The genes are TRBV7-2 and TRBJ2-1; 7 bases fit TRBD2. Germline lookup yields CDR1 SGHTA and CDR2 FQGNSA. V trimming: 0 bases; J trimming: 0 bases; junction bases outside the gene matches: 2. The CDR3 consists of 16 residues. The CDR3 region is CASSLAGGGSYNEQFF. The CDR3 DNA reads TGTGCCAGCAGCTTAGCGGGGGGGGGCTCCTACAATGAGCAGTTCTTC.

The V and J genes are TRBV13 and TRBJ2-5; D perhaps matches TRBD1 (5 bases). The tail of the sequence fits TRBJ2-7 better, so the J call may be wrong. The CDR3 runs to 13 residues. CDR1 and CDR2 from the germline V gene are PRHDT and FYEKMQ (reference sequence). As DNA, the CDR3 is TGTGCCAGCAGCCTCAGGGTTTCCTACGAGCAGTACTTC. Translation: CASSLRVSYEQYF.

The rearrangement joins TRBV2 to TRBJ2-3, with 9 bases matching TRBD1. J lost 2 bases, V lost 5 bases, and 8 bases had no gene match. The CDR3 contains 16 residues. CDR1 and CDR2 (germline): SNHLY, FYNNEI. The CDR3 is CASSSSGTGSTDTQYF. In nucleotides, the CDR3 is TGTGCCAGCAGTTCGTCCGGGACAGGGTCCACAGATACGCAGTATTTT.

The CDR3 region is CASSKAGGGPSDTQYF. CDR3 nucleotides: TGCGCCAGCAGCAAGGCTGGGGGGGGGCCGTCAGATACGCAGTATTTT. J is TRBJ2-3 and V is TRBV5-1; tentative D call: TRBD2 (7 bases). Trimming took off 4 bases at V and 4 bases at J, with 19 bases between the two ends. The CDR3 is 16 amino acids. Germline values: CDR1 SGHRS, CDR2 YFSETQ.

The chain is built from TRBV5-4 and TRBJ1-2, with a weak D call TRBD1 (5 bases). Germline CDR1 reads SGHNT; CDR2 reads YYREEE (reference sequence). The length of the CDR3 is 12 residues. The ends were cut back, 4 bases at V and 5 bases at J, with 9 bases in the middle. This CDR3 reads CASSEQAYGYTF. CDR3 DNA: TGTGCCAGCAGCGAACAGGCATATGGCTACACCTTC.

This clone showed up just a few times. The chain couples TRBV6-5 to TRBJ2-7, with 10 bases aligning to TRBD1. The CDR3 contains 15 residues. Trimming at V came to 4 bases and at J to 11 bases, leaving 14 bases not matched to a gene. CDR1 and CDR2 from the germline V gene are MNHEY and SVGAGI. The CDR3 protein is CASSSPGTGVRREYF. The CDR3 DNA reads TGTGCCAGCAGTTCCCCCGGGACAGGGGTTCGTAGGGAGTACTTC.

The chain recombines TRBV21-1 with TRBJ2-7; TRBD2 reflects the table's D call only, with no check against the DNA. TRBV21-1 is a pseudogene. CDR3 length: 16 amino acids. CDR3 sequence reads: CASSNPLKTSSHEQYF. For the CDR3, the DNA is TGTGCCAGCAGCAACCCCTTAAAGACTAGTTCCCACGAGCAGTACTTC.

The V call is TRBV27, the J call TRBJ2-2, with a possible D match to TRBD2 (5 bases). Germline-derived CDR1 and CDR2 are MNHEY and SMNVEV (reference sequence). V was clipped by 7 bases and J by 5 bases, with 14 bases between them. This CDR3 is 14 amino acids long. The CDR3: CASKGAGVTGELFF. CDR3 nucleotides: TGTGCCAGCAAGGGAGCAGGAGTTACCGGGGAGCTGTTTTTT.